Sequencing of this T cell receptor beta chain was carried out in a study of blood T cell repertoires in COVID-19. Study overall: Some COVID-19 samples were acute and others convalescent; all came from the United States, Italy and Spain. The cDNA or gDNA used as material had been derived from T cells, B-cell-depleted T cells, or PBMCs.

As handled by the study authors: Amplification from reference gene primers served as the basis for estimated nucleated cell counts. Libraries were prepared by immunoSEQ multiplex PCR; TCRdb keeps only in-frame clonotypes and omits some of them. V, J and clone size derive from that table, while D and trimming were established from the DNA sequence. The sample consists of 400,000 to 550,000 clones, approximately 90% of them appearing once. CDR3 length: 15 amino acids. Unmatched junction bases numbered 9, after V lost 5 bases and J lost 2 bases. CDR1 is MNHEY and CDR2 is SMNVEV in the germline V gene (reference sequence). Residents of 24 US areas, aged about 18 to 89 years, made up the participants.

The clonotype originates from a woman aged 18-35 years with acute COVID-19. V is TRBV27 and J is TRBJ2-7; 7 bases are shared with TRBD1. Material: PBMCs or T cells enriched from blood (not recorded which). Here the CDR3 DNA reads TGTGCCAGCAGTCGGCCCGGGACAGATACCTACGAGCAGTACTTC. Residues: CASSRPGTDTYEQYF.